This T cell receptor (beta chain) was sequenced in a study of blood T cell repertoires in COVID-19. On the study more broadly: PBMCs, B-cell-depleted T cells, or T cells provided the cDNA or gDNA that made up the material.

The V end lost 4 bases, the J end lost 4 bases, and 19 bases lay between the germline ends. The germline V gene encodes CDR1 LGHDT and CDR2 YNNKEL (reference sequence). The CDR3 is 16 residues long. Measured with immunoSEQ multiplex PCR; TCRdb has only the in-frame clones, and not every one. The table shows 70,000 or so clones, with approximately 90% occurring only once. Only one count was recorded for this clone. Sequencing input: peripheral blood. The genes are TRBV3-1 (or the pseudogene TRBV3-2) and TRBJ2-5, with D possibly being TRBD1 (8 bases). The TCR comes from a man between 65 and 85 years old with active or convalescent COVID-19. DNA of the CDR3: TGTGCCAGCAGCCCCAACAGGGGGGGACGTGGAGAGACCCAGTACTTC. It yields the protein CASSPNRGGRGETQYF.